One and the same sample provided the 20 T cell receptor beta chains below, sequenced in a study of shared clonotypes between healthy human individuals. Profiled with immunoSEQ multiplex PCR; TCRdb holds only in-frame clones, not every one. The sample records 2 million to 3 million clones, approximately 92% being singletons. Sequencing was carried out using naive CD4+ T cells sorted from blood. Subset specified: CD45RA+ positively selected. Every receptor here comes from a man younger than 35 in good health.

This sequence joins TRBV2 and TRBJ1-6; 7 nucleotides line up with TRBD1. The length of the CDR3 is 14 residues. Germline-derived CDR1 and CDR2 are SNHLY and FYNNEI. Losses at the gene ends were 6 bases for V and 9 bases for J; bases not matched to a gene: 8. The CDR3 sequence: CASRKQGNGSPLHF. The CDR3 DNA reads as TGTGCCAGCAGAAAACAGGGGAATGGTTCACCCCTCCACTTT.

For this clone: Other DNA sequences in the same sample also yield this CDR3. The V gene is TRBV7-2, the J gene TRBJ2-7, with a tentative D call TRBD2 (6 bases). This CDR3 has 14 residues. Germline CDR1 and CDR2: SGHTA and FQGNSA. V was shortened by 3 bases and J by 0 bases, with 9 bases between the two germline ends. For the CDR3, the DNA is TGTGCCAGCAGCTTTCGGGGGAGCTCCTACGAGCAGTACTTC. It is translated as CASSFRGSSYEQYF.

The CDR3 DNA is TGTGCCAGCTCACCATCGCAGGGGCAGCATTCACCCCTCCACTTT. It yields the protein CASSPSQGQHSPLHF. V usage is TRBV18 and J usage is TRBJ1-6; TRBD1 might be the D (6 bases). Trimming stripped 2 bases from V and 8 bases from J, with 13 bases between. This CDR3 is built from 15 residues. In germline, CDR1 is KGHSH, CDR2 LQKENI.

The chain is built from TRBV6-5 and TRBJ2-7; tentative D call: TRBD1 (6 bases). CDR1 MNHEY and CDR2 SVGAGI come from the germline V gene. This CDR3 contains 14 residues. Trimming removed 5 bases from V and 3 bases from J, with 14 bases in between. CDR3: CASSRQGTSYEQYF. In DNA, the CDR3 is TGTGCCAGCAGTCGGCAGGGGACCAGCTACGAGCAGTACTTC.

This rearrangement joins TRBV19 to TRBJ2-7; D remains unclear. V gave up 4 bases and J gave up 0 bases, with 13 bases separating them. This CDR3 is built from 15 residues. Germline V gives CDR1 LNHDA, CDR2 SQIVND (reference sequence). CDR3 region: CASSREGSGSYEQYF. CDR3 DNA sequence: TGTGCCAGTAGTAGGGAAGGCTCCGGCTCCTACGAGCAGTACTTC.

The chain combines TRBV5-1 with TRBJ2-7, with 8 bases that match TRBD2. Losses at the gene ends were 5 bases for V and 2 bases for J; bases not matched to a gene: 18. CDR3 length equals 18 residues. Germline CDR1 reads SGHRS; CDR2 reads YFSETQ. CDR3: CASSHGSSGSGVPYEQYF. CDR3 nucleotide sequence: TGCGCCAGCAGTCACGGCTCTAGCGGGTCGGGCGTACCCTACGAGCAGTACTTC.

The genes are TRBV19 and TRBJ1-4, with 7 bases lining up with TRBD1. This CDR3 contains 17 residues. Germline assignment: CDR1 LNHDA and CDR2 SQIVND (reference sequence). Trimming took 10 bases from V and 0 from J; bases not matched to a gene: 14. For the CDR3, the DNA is TGTGCCACCGCGGACAGGATAAGACCCCCAACTAATGAAAAACTGTTTTTT. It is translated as CATADRIRPPTNEKLFF.

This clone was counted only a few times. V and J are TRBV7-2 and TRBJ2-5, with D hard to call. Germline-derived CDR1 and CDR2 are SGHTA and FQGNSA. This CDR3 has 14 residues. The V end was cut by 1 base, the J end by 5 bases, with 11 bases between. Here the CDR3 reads CASSLGSGAETQYF. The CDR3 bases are TGTGCCAGCAGCTTAGGGTCGGGCGCGGAGACCCAGTACTTC.

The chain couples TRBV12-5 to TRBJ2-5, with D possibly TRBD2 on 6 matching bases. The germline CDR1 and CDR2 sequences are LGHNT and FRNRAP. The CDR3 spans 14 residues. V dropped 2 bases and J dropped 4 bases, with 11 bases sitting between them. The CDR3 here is CASGLRRGGETQYF. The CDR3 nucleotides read TGTGCTAGTGGTTTGAGGAGGGGAGGAGAGACCCAGTACTTC.

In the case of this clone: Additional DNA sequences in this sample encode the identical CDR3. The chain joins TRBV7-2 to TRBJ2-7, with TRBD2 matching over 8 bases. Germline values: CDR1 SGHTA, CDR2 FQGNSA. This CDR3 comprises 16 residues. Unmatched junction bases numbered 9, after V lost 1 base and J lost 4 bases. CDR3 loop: CASSLVGTSGSYEQYF. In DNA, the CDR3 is TGTGCCAGCAGCTTAGTTGGCACTAGCGGCTCTTACGAGCAGTACTTC. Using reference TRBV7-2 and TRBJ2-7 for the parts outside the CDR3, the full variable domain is GAGVSQSPSNKVTEKGKDVELRCDPISGHTALYWYRQSLGQGLEFLIYFQGNSAPDKSGLPSDRFSAERTGGSVSTLTIQRTQQEDSAVYLCASSLVGTSGSYEQYFGPGTRLTVT.

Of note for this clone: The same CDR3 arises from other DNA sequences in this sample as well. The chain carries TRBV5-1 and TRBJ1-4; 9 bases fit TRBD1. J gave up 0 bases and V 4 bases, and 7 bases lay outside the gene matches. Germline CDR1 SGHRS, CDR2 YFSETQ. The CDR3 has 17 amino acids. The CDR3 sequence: CASSGGQGSATNEKLFF. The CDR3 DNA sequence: TGCGCCAGCAGCGGCGGACAGGGGAGTGCAACTAATGAAAAACTGTTTTTT.

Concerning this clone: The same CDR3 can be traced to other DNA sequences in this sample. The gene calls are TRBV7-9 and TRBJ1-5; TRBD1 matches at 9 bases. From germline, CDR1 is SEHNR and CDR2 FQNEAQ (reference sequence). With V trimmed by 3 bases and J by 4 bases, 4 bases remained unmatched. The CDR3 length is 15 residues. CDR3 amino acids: CASSFGTGINQPQHF. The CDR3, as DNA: TGTGCCAGCAGCTTTGGGACAGGGATAAATCAGCCCCAGCATTTT.

CDR3: CAWAPKNRGNNYGYTF. DNA of the CDR3: TGTGCCTGGGCCCCGAAGAATAGGGGCAATAACTATGGCTACACCTTC. The V and J genes are TRBV30 and TRBJ1-2; D may be TRBD1 (5 bases). V was cut by 5 bases and J by 1 base, with 20 bases left in between. CDR1 and CDR2 (germline): GTSNPN, SVGIG (reference sequence). The CDR3 runs to 16 residues.

The DNA for the CDR3 is TGTGCCAGCAGCTTATTTGCAGGGCCCGAGCAGTACTTC. It specifies CASSLFAGPEQYF. This chain joins TRBV11-2 and TRBJ2-7; weak D call: TRBD1 (5 bases). CDR1 is SGHAT and CDR2 is FQNNGV in the germline V gene. This CDR3 region has 13 residues. Deletions cut 2 bases from V and 6 bases from J, with 11 bases between. The whole variable domain, filled in from reference TRBV11-2 and TRBJ2-7, reads EAGVAQSPRYKIIEKRQSVAFWCNPISGHATLYWYQQILGQGPKLLIQFQNNGVVDDSQLPKDRFSAERLKGVDSTLKIQPAKLEDSAVYLCASSLFAGPEQYFGPGTRLTVT.

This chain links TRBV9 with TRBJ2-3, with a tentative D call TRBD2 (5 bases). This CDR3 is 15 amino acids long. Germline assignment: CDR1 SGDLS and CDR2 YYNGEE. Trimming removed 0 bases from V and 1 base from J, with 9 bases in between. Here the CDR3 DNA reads TGTGCCAGCAGCGTAGGGACTCCAGGCACAGATACGCAGTATTTT. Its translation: CASSVGTPGTDTQYF.

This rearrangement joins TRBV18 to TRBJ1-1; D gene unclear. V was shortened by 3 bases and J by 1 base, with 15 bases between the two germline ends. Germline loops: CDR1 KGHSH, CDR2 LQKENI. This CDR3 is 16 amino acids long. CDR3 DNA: TGTGCCAGCTCACCTCAAAACCCCTCAGGGAACACTGAAGCTTTCTTT. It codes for CASSPQNPSGNTEAFF.

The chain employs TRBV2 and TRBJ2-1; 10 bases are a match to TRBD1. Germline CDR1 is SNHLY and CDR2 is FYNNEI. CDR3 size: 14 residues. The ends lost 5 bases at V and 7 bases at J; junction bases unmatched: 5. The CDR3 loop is CASSPRQGANEQFF. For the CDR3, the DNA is TGTGCCAGCAGTCCGCGACAGGGGGCGAATGAGCAGTTCTTC.

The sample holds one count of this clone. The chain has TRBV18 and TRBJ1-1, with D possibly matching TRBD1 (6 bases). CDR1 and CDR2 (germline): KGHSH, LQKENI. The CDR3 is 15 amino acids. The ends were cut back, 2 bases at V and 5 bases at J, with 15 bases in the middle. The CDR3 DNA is TGTGCCAGCTCACCATCTGAACAGGGAAAAACTGAAGCTTTCTTT. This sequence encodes CASSPSEQGKTEAFF.

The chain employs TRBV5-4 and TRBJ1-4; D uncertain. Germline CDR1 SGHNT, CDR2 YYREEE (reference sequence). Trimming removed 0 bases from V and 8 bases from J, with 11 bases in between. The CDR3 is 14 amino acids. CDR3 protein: CASSLGAGGEKLFF. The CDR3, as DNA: TGTGCCAGCAGCTTGGGGGCGGGAGGAGAAAAACTGTTTTTT.

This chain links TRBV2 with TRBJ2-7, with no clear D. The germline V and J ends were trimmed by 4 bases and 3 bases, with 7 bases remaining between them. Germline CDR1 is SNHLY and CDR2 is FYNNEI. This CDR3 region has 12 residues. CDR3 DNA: TGTGCCAGCAGTGCTTTGCTCTACGAGCAGTACTTC. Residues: CASSALLYEQYF. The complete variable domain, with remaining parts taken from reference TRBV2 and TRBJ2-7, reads EPEVTQTPSHQVTQMGQEVILRCVPISNHLYFYWYRQILGQKVEFLVSFYNNEISEKSEIFDDQFSVERPDGSNFTLKIRSTKLEDSAMYFCASSALLYEQYFGPGTRLTVT.